This is a list of T cell receptor beta chains from one sample in a study of shared clonotypes between healthy human individuals. Using immunoSEQ multiplex PCR, the repertoire was profiled, and TCRdb retains in-frame clones only, with some absent. Among about 2,100,000 clones listed, 85% to 95% were seen once. Sequenced material: naive CD8+ T cells from PBMCs. These receptors all stem from a young man in good health. Some clones in this sample may be carry-over from other donors' samples. The CDR3 runs from the conserved cysteine through the conserved F or W. Each record gives: D gene, J gene, clone size, CDR3 length, V gene, CDR3 protein, CDR3 DNA. The D gene is left open where the match is weak. Some rows mark clone size as missing; the rest say once, few, many or name a class of expanded clone.

d_call: TRBD1
j_call: TRBJ1-1
clone_size: .
cdr3_length: 16
v_call: TRBV5-1
cdr3_aa: CASSSDRAKVPTEAFF
cdr3_nt: TGCGCCAGCAGCTCCGACAGGGCAAAAGTCCCCACTGAAGCTTTCTTT

d_call: .
j_call: TRBJ2-7
clone_size: once
cdr3_length: 15
v_call: TRBV4-1
cdr3_aa: CASSQEAGALYEQYF
cdr3_nt: TGCGCCAGCAGCCAAGAGGCAGGGGCCCTCTACGAGCAGTACTTC

d_call: .
j_call: TRBJ1-5
clone_size: few
cdr3_length: 15
v_call: TRBV9
cdr3_aa: CASSVSGDRDTKQHF
cdr3_nt: TGTGCCAGCAGCGTCTCCGGGGACCGGGACACTAAGCAGCATTTT

d_call: .
j_call: TRBJ2-5
clone_size: .
cdr3_length: 13
v_call: TRBV7-9
cdr3_aa: CASSLPWKETQYF
cdr3_nt: TGTGCCAGCAGCTTACCGTGGAAAGAGACCCAGTACTTC

d_call: .
j_call: TRBJ2-2
clone_size: once
cdr3_length: 15
v_call: TRBV7-9
cdr3_aa: CASSLAYAGTGELFF
cdr3_nt: TGTGCCAGCAGCTTAGCCTACGCGGGCACCGGGGAGCTGTTTTTT

d_call: .
j_call: TRBJ1-2
clone_size: .
cdr3_length: 14
v_call: TRBV7-6
cdr3_aa: CASSLGLHLEGYTF
cdr3_nt: TGTGCCAGCAGCTTAGGTCTCCATCTGGAGGGCTACACCTTC

d_call: .
j_call: TRBJ2-6
clone_size: once
cdr3_length: 17
v_call: TRBV7-9
cdr3_aa: CASTLDREGPGANVLTF
cdr3_nt: TGTGCCAGCACGCTGGACAGGGAGGGCCCTGGGGCCAACGTCCTGACTTTC

d_call: .
j_call: TRBJ1-3
clone_size: .
cdr3_length: 15
v_call: TRBV6-1
cdr3_aa: CASSELTGPGNTIYF
cdr3_nt: TGTGCCAGCAGTGAATTGACAGGACCTGGAAACACCATATATTTT

d_call: .
j_call: TRBJ1-5
clone_size: .
cdr3_length: 13
v_call: TRBV10-3
cdr3_aa: CAIGVSGNQPQHF
cdr3_nt: TGTGCCATAGGGGTTTCGGGCAATCAGCCCCAGCATTTT

d_call: .
j_call: TRBJ2-2
clone_size: .
cdr3_length: 14
v_call: TRBV10-1
cdr3_aa: CASRGAGNTGELFF
cdr3_nt: TGCGCCAGTAGGGGCGCAGGAAACACCGGGGAGCTGTTTTTT

d_call: .
j_call: TRBJ2-7
clone_size: .
cdr3_length: 16
v_call: TRBV28
cdr3_aa: CASRARSGHQIYEQYF
cdr3_nt: TGTGCCAGCAGGGCAAGGTCAGGCCACCAGATCTACGAGCAGTACTTC

d_call: .
j_call: TRBJ2-7
clone_size: .
cdr3_length: 13
v_call: TRBV27
cdr3_aa: CASSFGYPYEQYF
cdr3_nt: TGTGCCAGCAGTTTTGGCTATCCCTACGAGCAGTACTTC

d_call: .
j_call: TRBJ1-5
clone_size: .
cdr3_length: 14
v_call: TRBV4-2
cdr3_aa: CASSQVGSHQPQHF
cdr3_nt: TGTGCCAGCAGCCAAGTGGGCAGCCATCAGCCCCAGCATTTT

d_call: .
j_call: TRBJ1-2
clone_size: .
cdr3_length: 10
v_call: TRBV19
cdr3_aa: CATRDEGYTF
cdr3_nt: TGTGCCACCAGAGACGAAGGCTACACCTTC

d_call: TRBD1
j_call: TRBJ2-7
clone_size: .
cdr3_length: 15
v_call: TRBV19
cdr3_aa: CASSIDRGQANEQYF
cdr3_nt: TGTGCCAGTAGTATAGATAGGGGACAGGCGAACGAGCAGTACTTC

d_call: .
j_call: TRBJ2-1
clone_size: few
cdr3_length: 11
v_call: TRBV6-1
cdr3_aa: CASSYHNEQFF
cdr3_nt: TGTGCCAGCAGTTATCACAATGAGCAGTTCTTC

d_call: .
j_call: TRBJ2-3
clone_size: .
cdr3_length: 16
v_call: TRBV4-1
cdr3_aa: CASSHFQGLTTDTQYF
cdr3_nt: TGCGCCAGCAGCCATTTCCAGGGCCTGACCACAGATACGCAGTATTTT

d_call: TRBD2
j_call: TRBJ2-3
clone_size: .
cdr3_length: 13
v_call: TRBV6-5
cdr3_aa: CASSPLTSGTQYF
cdr3_nt: TGTGCCAGCAGTCCACTAACTAGCGGGACGCAGTATTTT

d_call: TRBD2
j_call: TRBJ2-7
clone_size: .
cdr3_length: 15
v_call: TRBV27
cdr3_aa: CASKVAGGSSYEQYF
cdr3_nt: TGTGCCAGCAAAGTAGCGGGAGGGAGCTCCTACGAGCAGTACTTC

d_call: TRBD2
j_call: TRBJ2-3
clone_size: .
cdr3_length: 15
v_call: TRBV11-2
cdr3_aa: CASSLIAGVTDTQYF
cdr3_nt: TGTGCCAGCAGCTTGATAGCGGGAGTGACAGATACGCAGTATTTT

d_call: .
j_call: TRBJ2-7
clone_size: .
cdr3_length: 11
v_call: TRBV30
cdr3_aa: CAWTAAYEQYF
cdr3_nt: TGTGCCTGGACGGCGGCCTACGAGCAGTACTTC

d_call: .
j_call: TRBJ1-4
clone_size: .
cdr3_length: 16
v_call: TRBV4-1
cdr3_aa: CASSQLRTEGREKLFF
cdr3_nt: TGCGCCAGCAGCCAACTGAGGACGGAGGGAAGGGAAAAACTGTTTTTT

d_call: TRBD2
j_call: TRBJ2-1
clone_size: once
cdr3_length: 17
v_call: TRBV28
cdr3_aa: CASSLSLTSGSYNEQFF
cdr3_nt: TGTGCCAGCAGTTTATCCCTGACTAGCGGGAGCTACAATGAGCAGTTCTTC

d_call: .
j_call: TRBJ2-7
clone_size: .
cdr3_length: 11
v_call: TRBV30
cdr3_aa: CAWSGGYEQYF
cdr3_nt: TGTGCCTGGAGTGGGGGCTACGAGCAGTACTTC

d_call: .
j_call: TRBJ2-3
clone_size: .
cdr3_length: 16
v_call: TRBV9
cdr3_aa: CASSPEGGLFTDTQYF
cdr3_nt: TGTGCCAGCAGCCCCGAAGGAGGTCTATTCACAGATACGCAGTATTTT

d_call: TRBD2
j_call: TRBJ2-1
clone_size: .
cdr3_length: 16
v_call: TRBV5-6
cdr3_aa: CASSTGLAGPFNEQFF
cdr3_nt: TGTGCCAGCAGCACGGGACTAGCGGGCCCCTTCAATGAGCAGTTCTTC

d_call: TRBD2
j_call: TRBJ2-7
clone_size: .
cdr3_length: 16
v_call: TRBV4-3
cdr3_aa: CASASGTSGASYEQYF
cdr3_nt: TGCGCCAGCGCCTCCGGCACTAGCGGGGCCTCCTACGAGCAGTACTTC

d_call: .
j_call: TRBJ2-2
clone_size: .
cdr3_length: 14
v_call: TRBV4-2
cdr3_aa: CASSQVLGVGELFF
cdr3_nt: TGTGCCAGCAGCCAAGTCCTCGGGGTAGGGGAGCTGTTTTTT

d_call: TRBD1
j_call: TRBJ1-3
clone_size: .
cdr3_length: 15
v_call: TRBV5-4
cdr3_aa: CASSTGDRLGNTIYF
cdr3_nt: TGTGCCAGCAGCACAGGGGACAGGCTGGGAAACACCATATATTTT